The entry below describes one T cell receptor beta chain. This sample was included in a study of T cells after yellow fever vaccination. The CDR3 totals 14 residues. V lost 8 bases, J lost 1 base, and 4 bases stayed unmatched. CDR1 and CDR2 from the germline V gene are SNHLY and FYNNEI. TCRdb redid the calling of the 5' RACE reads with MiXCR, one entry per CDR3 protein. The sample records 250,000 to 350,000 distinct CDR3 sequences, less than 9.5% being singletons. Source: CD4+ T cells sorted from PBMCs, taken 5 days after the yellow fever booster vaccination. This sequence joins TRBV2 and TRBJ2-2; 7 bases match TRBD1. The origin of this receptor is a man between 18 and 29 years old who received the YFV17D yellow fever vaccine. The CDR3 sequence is CASFRTGNTGELFF. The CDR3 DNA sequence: TGTGCCAGCTTCCGGACAGGGAACACCGGGGAGCTGTTTTTT.